This T cell receptor beta chain was sequenced during a study of T cells after posttransplantation cyclophosphamide. The protocol was immunoSEQ multiplex PCR, while the TCRdb copy is restricted to in-frame clones and leaves out a portion. This repertoire shows some 47,000 clones, about 86% found once; its top ten account for approximately 3%. With respect to this clone: Its matching antigen is unknown.

Study results and limitations: TRB overlap between skin or GI tissue T cells and blood was limited. TRB clonality was highly associated with recipient CMV seropositivity and reactivation. Later blood repertoires were often dominated by clones from the donor CD8+ memory compartment.

This CDR3 has 13 amino acids. The germline V and J ends were trimmed by 7 bases and 9 bases, with 16 bases remaining between them. Germline V lookup: CDR1 LNHDA, CDR2 SQIVND (reference sequence). The TCR sequence derives from a man aged 25-40 years with a blood cancer, CMV-positive, and with a related stem cell donor. Sequencing input: PBMCs. J is TRBJ1-5 and V is TRBV19; D may be TRBD1 (6 bases). The CDR3 reads CASTRGGVGPQHF. As DNA, the CDR3 is TGTGCCAGTACCAGGGGTGGGGTAGGGCCCCAGCATTTT.